This T cell receptor beta chain was profiled in a study of OX40 agonist ivuxolimab in advanced cancers. About the research overall: A diagnosis of hepatocellular carcinoma, melanoma, renal cell or head and neck cancer was present in dose-escalation patients. Eligibility rules accepted prior anti-PD-1, anti-PD-L1 or anti-CTLA-4 therapy, and roughly 40% had some. Overall study findings and caveats: In the 0.1 to 3.0 mg/kg range, CD4+ and CD8+ blood T cells had expanded clonally by week 6.

Here immunoSEQ multiplex PCR was the method, and the copy in TCRdb shows in-frame clones only, minus some. This sample has some 66,000 clones; around 89% occur once, and the top ten carry about 0.6%. To note about this clone: Its antigen is not identified.

The CDR3 extends over 12 amino acids. Germline assignment: CDR1 SQVTM and CDR2 ANQGSEA. V shed 1 base and J shed 7 bases, with 10 bases lying between them. The chain couples TRBV29-1 to TRBJ1-2, with D perhaps TRBD1 (6 bases). This receptor was identified in an adult with an advanced solid tumor such as melanoma, head and neck, liver or kidney cancer. The starting material was CD4+ or CD8+ T cells sorted from blood, obtained in a trial of the OX40 agonist ivuxolimab. CDR3 sequence reads: CSVEVQGAGYTF. The CDR3 DNA sequence: TGCAGCGTTGAAGTACAGGGAGCTGGCTACACCTTC. The full variable domain, with the rest looked up from reference TRBV29-1 and TRBJ1-2, is SAVISQKPSRDICQRGTSLTIQCQVDSQVTMMFWYRQQPGQSLTLIATANQGSEATYESGFVIDKFPISRPNLTFSTLTVSNMSPEDSSIYLCSVEVQGAGYTFGSGTRLTVV.